The T cell receptor (beta chain) under discussion was sequenced for a study of blood T cells in healthy people across ages. The second PCR ran about 7 to 12 cycles with a sample-barcoded 5' primer and J-beta primers. A tag from a template-switch adaptor with 12 random nucleotides marked each cDNA molecule. TCRdb itself ran the 5' RACE reads through MiXCR, one entry per CDR3 protein. Among around 800,000 distinct CDR3 sequences listed, around 45% were seen once. Study conclusions and caveats: CMV status of donors was not determined, possibly confounding expanded clonotype changes.

A note on this clonotype: Its target is not known.

Per sample, extraction of total RNA gave at least 6 micrograms in every case. The sequencing input was blood. The TCR comes from a man in his 60s in good health.

CDR3 nucleotide sequence: TGTGCCAGCAGCCCGGCGGGTCGGAAACGAGAATCCTACGAGCAGTACTTC. It encodes CASSPAGRKRESYEQYF. This chain joins TRBV6-1 and TRBJ2-7, with D possibly matching TRBD2 (5 bases). V was trimmed by 6 bases and J by 1 base, leaving 22 bases between them. Germline CDR1 reads MNHNS; CDR2 reads SASEGT. The CDR3 is 17 residues long.